Presented here are 24 T cell receptor beta chains from one specimen sequenced in a study of vaccination and CD4 T cells after COVID-19. Researchers used the Oncomine TCR Beta short-read assay to sequence DNA from cultured CD4+ T cells. TCRdb fed the PCR reads into MiXCR, producing one record per CDR3 protein. This sample has fewer than 20,000 distinct CDR3 sequences, with about 55% found just once. Antigen specificity for these receptors is unknown. Indicated treatment: roughly ten-day PBMC culture with coronavirus spike peptide pools or control peptides (ViraFEST assay). The sequencing input was CD4+ T cells from blood, cultured in vitro. All receptors derive from a human donor who had recovered from COVID-19.

In its sample, this clonotype was seen once. The V call is TRBV19, the J call TRBJ2-3; D not resolved. The CDR3 is 11 amino acids. The V gene lost 5 bases and the J gene lost 4 bases, with 4 bases spanning the gap. Germline values: CDR1 LNHDA, CDR2 SQIVND (reference sequence). The CDR3 region has the DNA TGTGCCAGTAGTCTATCAGATACGCAGTATTTT. It specifies CASSLSDTQYF.

This clonotype is a singleton in its sample. The gene calls are TRBV18 and TRBJ1-2; D not resolved. Trimming pared 3 bases from V and 6 bases from J, leaving 17 bases between. CDR3 length equals 15 residues. The germline gives CDR1 KGHSH, CDR2 LQKENI. CDR3 bases: TGTGCCAGCTCACCCTCCCCCAAGGCTGGGGATGGCTACACCTTC. This codes for CASSPSPKAGDGYTF.

V gene TRBV6-1 combines with J gene TRBJ1-1; TRBD1 is a possible D gene (6 bases). CDR3 length: 18 residues. V was shortened by 1 base and J by 1 base, with 19 bases between the two germline ends. Germline V gene lookup returns CDR1 MNHNS and CDR2 SASEGT. The DNA of the CDR3 is TGTGCCAGCAGTGAAGAGGCGGTACAGGGTTATACGAACACTGAAGCTTTCTTT. It is translated as CASSEEAVQGYTNTEAFF.

This clonotype has a handful of counts. The chain uses TRBV27 and TRBJ2-7; 11 nucleotides agree with TRBD2. Germline V gives CDR1 MNHEY, CDR2 SMNVEV (reference sequence). Unmatched junction bases numbered 7, after V lost 6 bases and J lost 0 bases. This CDR3 is built from 16 residues. DNA of the CDR3: TGTGCCAGCAGGCCTAGACTAGCGGGGACCTCCTACGAGCAGTACTTC. Amino acid sequence: CASRPRLAGTSYEQYF.

J is TRBJ2-1 and V is TRBV10-2; D unclear. CDR1 WSHSY and CDR2 SAAADI come from the germline V gene. V lost 2 bases, J lost 8 bases, and 10 bases lay in between. The CDR3 totals 13 residues. The chain's CDR3 is CASSETRPHEQFF. Written as DNA, the CDR3 is TGCGCCAGCAGTGAGACCCGGCCCCATGAGCAGTTCTTC.

This clonotype showed up just once. The rearrangement joins TRBV19 to TRBJ2-5; the match to TRBD2 covers 7 bases. The CDR3 consists of 15 residues. Germline-derived CDR1 and CDR2 are LNHDA and SQIVND (reference sequence). V shed 3 bases and J 5 bases; nucleotides not matched to a gene: 9. The CDR3 nucleotides are TGTGCCAGTAGTATGCCCAGCGGGGCTTCGGAGACCCAGTACTTC. This translates into CASSMPSGASETQYF.

The chain combines TRBV4-2 with TRBJ1-6; TRBD1 might be the D (6 bases). Germline V gives CDR1 LGHNA, CDR2 YNFKEQ. This CDR3 spans 17 amino acids. V was clipped by 4 bases and J by 7 bases, with 20 bases between them. The CDR3 reads CASSRPSGARSNSPLHF. Written as DNA, the CDR3 is TGTGCCAGCAGCCGGCCTTCGGGGGCTCGTAGCAATTCACCCCTCCACTTT.

The chain joins TRBV19 to TRBJ1-3, with D possibly being TRBD1 (5 bases). This CDR3 comprises 15 residues. V was clipped by 6 bases and J by 4 bases, with 16 bases between them. Germline values: CDR1 LNHDA, CDR2 SQIVND (reference sequence). For the CDR3, the DNA is TGTGCCAGTAGGGGGACGCATACGACGGGAAACACCATATATTTT. Residues: CASRGTHTTGNTIYF.

The chain combines TRBV6-2 or TRBV6-3 with TRBJ2-3, with D perhaps matching TRBD2 (7 bases). Germline V gene sequence: CDR1 MNHEY, CDR2 SVGEGT. This CDR3 spans 14 amino acids. Trimming removed 6 bases from V and 4 bases from J, with 14 bases in between. CDR3 coding DNA: TGTGCCAGCAGAGCTGGGGGGGCATCAGATACGCAGTATTTT. This codes for CASRAGGASDTQYF.

The chain links TRBV15 to TRBJ2-5, with no clear D. The CDR3 is made up of 11 amino acids. Trimming left V 4 bases short and J 7 bases short, with 7 bases between. CDR1 is LNHNV, CDR2 YYDKDF, per germline (reference sequence). CDR3 residues: CATSTLRTQYF. CDR3 sequence (DNA): TGTGCCACCAGCACACTTCGGACCCAGTACTTC.

The chain recombines TRBV6-1 with TRBJ1-3; 7 bases align to TRBD1. The CDR3 has 15 residues. Germline CDR1 and CDR2: MNHNS and SASEGT. V shed 6 bases and J 2 bases; nucleotides not matched to a gene: 7. In DNA, the CDR3 is TGTGCCAGCAGGGGACAGTCCGGGCCTGGAAACACCATATATTTT. Its protein is CASRGQSGPGNTIYF.

The genes are TRBV2 and TRBJ1-1, with TRBD1 matching over 8 bases. The trim removed 5 bases at V and 7 bases at J, leaving 6 bases unmatched. The V gene's germline CDR1 is SNHLY and CDR2 FYNNEI. CDR3 size: 13 residues. The CDR3 protein is CASSKDRVDEAFF. DNA of the CDR3: TGTGCCAGCAGTAAGGACAGGGTGGATGAAGCTTTCTTT. The variable domain in full, completed from reference TRBV2 and TRBJ1-1, reads EPEVTQTPSHQVTQMGQEVILRCVPISNHLYFYWYRQILGQKVEFLVSFYNNEISEKSEIFDDQFSVERPDGSNFTLKIRSTKLEDSAMYFCASSKDRVDEAFFGQGTRLTVV.

This clonotype was detected only a few times. The chain is built from TRBV10-3 and TRBJ1-1, with 7 nucleotides matching TRBD1. This CDR3 has 16 amino acids. Germline assignment: CDR1 ENHRY and CDR2 SYGVKD. The V and J ends lost 8 bases and 1 base, in that order; junction bases with no gene match: 13. The CDR3 here is CAIGQEILPGNTEAFF. The CDR3 nucleotides are TGTGCCATCGGACAGGAGATATTACCGGGGAACACTGAAGCTTTCTTT.

This clonotype was counted a few times. V gene TRBV20-1 combines with J gene TRBJ1-2; tentative D call: TRBD1 (5 bases). The CDR3 runs 12 residues. The V gene's germline CDR1 is DFQATT and CDR2 SNEGSKA (reference sequence). Trimming cost V 8 bases and J 6 bases, with 16 bases left between them. The CDR3 sequence is CSTWEGRDGYTF. The CDR3 coding sequence is TGCAGTACCTGGGAGGGGCGCGATGGCTACACCTTC.

A remark on this clonotype: The germline gene is not matched at one end of the junction; a read error may be the cause. V and J are TRBV7-7 and TRBJ2-2; D may be TRBD1 (6 bases). The CDR3 runs to 16 residues. Germline V gives CDR1 SSHAT, CDR2 FNYEAQ (reference sequence). This CDR3 reads CASSPNRDTATGELFF. Written as DNA, the CDR3 is TGTGCTAGCAGCCCAAACCGGGACACTGCCACCGGGGAGCTGTTTTTT.

The gene calls are TRBV29-1 and TRBJ2-7; no reliable D call. The CDR3 contains 11 residues. CDR1 is SQVTM and CDR2 is ANQGSEA in the germline V gene. With 4 bases removed from V and 6 bases from J, the gap between germline ends came to 10 bases. The CDR3 coding sequence is TGCAGCGTTGGGAGTCGAGTCGAGCAGTACTTC. Residues: CSVGSRVEQYF.

The rearrangement uses TRBV7-2 and TRBJ1-1, with TRBD1 identical over 8 bases. The CDR3 contains 15 residues. CDR1 and CDR2 (germline): SGHTA, FQGNSA. Germline trimming cut 6 bases from V and 3 bases from J; bases unmatched to any gene: 9. For the CDR3, the DNA is TGTGCCAGCAGACAAGACAGGGGTCGGGACACTGAAGCTTTCTTT. Residues: CASRQDRGRDTEAFF. Supplemented by reference TRBV7-2 and TRBJ1-1, the full variable domain reads GAGVSQSPSNKVTEKGKDVELRCDPISGHTALYWYRQSLGQGLEFLIYFQGNSAPDKSGLPSDRFSAERTGGSVSTLTIQRTQQEDSAVYLCASRQDRGRDTEAFFGQGTRLTVV.

The chain is built from TRBV6-2 or TRBV6-3 and TRBJ2-1; perhaps TRBD2 as D (7 bases). Germline V gives CDR1 MNHEY, CDR2 SVGEGT. Trimming stripped 5 bases from V and 0 bases from J, with 20 bases between. The CDR3 sequence is 18 residues long. The CDR3 region is CASSPSYQGGGSYNEQFF. CDR3 sequence (DNA): TGTGCCAGCAGTCCCTCGTATCAGGGAGGGGGCTCCTACAATGAGCAGTTCTTC.

The chain carries TRBV6-1 and TRBJ2-3; D not certain. The V end lost 2 bases, the J end lost 2 bases, and 5 bases lay between the germline ends. The CDR3 has 13 residues. CDR1 is MNHNS, CDR2 SASEGT, per germline. In nucleotides, the CDR3 is TGTGCCAGCAGTGAAATGGACACAGATACGCAGTATTTT. Translation: CASSEMDTDTQYF.

The chain joins TRBV28 to TRBJ1-2; perhaps TRBD1 as D (5 bases). CDR1 is MDHEN and CDR2 is SYDVKM in the germline V gene. CDR3 length equals 12 residues. V was clipped by 9 bases and J by 4 bases, with 12 bases between them. CDR3 in DNA: TGTGCCAGTGTGGACATCTCCTATGGCTACACCTTC. Translating it yields CASVDISYGYTF.

V usage is TRBV7-3 and J usage is TRBJ2-1; 12 nucleotides line up with TRBD2. The trim removed 5 bases at V and 0 bases at J, leaving 8 bases unmatched. The germline V gene has CDR1 SGHTA and CDR2 FQGTGA. CDR3 size: 18 residues. The CDR3: CASSPRTSGVSSYNEQFF. CDR3 sequence (DNA): TGTGCCAGCAGCCCTCGGACTAGCGGGGTGAGCTCCTACAATGAGCAGTTCTTC.

The CDR3 nucleotides read TGTGCCAGCAGCTCCTTTCGACAGGGTACGGATGAGCAGTTCTTC. This gives the protein CASSSFRQGTDEQFF. The V and J genes are TRBV7-2 and TRBJ2-1, with 7 bases aligning to TRBD1. CDR3 size: 15 residues. Trimming cost V 4 bases and J 8 bases; bases outside gene matches: 11. The germline V gene has CDR1 SGHTA and CDR2 FQGNSA.

This chain uses TRBV24-1 with TRBJ2-2; D unclear. The V end lost 5 bases, the J end lost 8 bases, and 5 bases lay between the germline ends. This CDR3 contains 11 residues. CDR1 is KGHDR and CDR2 is SFDVKD in the germline V gene. CDR3 sequence reads: CATSVWGELFF. Written as DNA, the CDR3 is TGTGCCACCAGTGTGTGGGGGGAGCTGTTTTTT.

The V gene is TRBV7-8, the J gene TRBJ2-5; 7 nucleotides line up with TRBD1. V lost 10 bases to trimming and J lost 5 bases; unmatched junction nucleotides: 13. Germline CDR1 is SGHVS and CDR2 is FQNEAQ. The CDR3 is 14 amino acids. CDR3 in DNA: TGTGCCACCCAGACAGGGATAACCCTGGAGACCCAGTACTTC. This sequence encodes CATQTGITLETQYF.